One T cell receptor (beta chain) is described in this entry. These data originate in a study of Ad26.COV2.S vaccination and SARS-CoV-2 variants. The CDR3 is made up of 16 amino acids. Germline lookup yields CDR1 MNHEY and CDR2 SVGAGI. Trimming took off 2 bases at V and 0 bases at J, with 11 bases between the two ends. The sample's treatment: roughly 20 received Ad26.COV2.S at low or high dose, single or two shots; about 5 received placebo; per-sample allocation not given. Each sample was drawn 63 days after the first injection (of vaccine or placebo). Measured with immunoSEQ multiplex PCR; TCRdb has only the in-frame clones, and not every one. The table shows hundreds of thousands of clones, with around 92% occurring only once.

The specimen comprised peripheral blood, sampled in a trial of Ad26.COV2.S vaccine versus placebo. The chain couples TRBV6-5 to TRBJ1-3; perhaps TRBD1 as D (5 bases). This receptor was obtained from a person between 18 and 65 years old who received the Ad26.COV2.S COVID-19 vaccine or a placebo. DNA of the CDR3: TGTGCCAGCAGTTACGGGACTCACAACTCTGGAAACACCATATATTTT. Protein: CASSYGTHNSGNTIYF.